This TCR beta chain was documented in a study of cytomegalovirus exposure and HLA in healthy donors. The CDR3 runs 15 residues. In germline, CDR1 is MNHNS, CDR2 SASEGT. The V end lost 5 bases, the J end lost 6 bases, and 18 bases lay between the germline ends. Primers: 60 Vbeta forward and 13 Jbeta reverse. Assay used: immunoSEQ multiplex PCR; TCRdb lists only in-frame clones, some missing. The sample records about 160,000 clones, roughly 80% being singletons. The sequencing sample was made of PBMCs. This chain uses TRBV6-1 with TRBJ2-3; D is possibly TRBD2 (6 bases). The receptor's source is a female donor in good health and CMV-seronegative. Here the CDR3 reads CASSQGGGSGDTQYF. DNA of the CDR3: TGTGCCAGCAGTCAGGGCGGTGGGAGCGGGGATACGCAGTATTTT.